The sequence of this T cell receptor beta chain was determined in a study of blood T cell repertoires in COVID-19. Clones were read by immunoSEQ multiplex PCR, and TCRdb kept only the in-frame ones, dropping some. The sample consists of roughly 240,000 clones, roughly 85% of them appearing once. Germline values: CDR1 SGHRS, CDR2 YFSETQ. This CDR3 spans 16 amino acids. The germline V and J ends were trimmed by 0 bases and 4 bases, with 14 bases remaining between them. The chain carries TRBV5-1 and TRBJ1-3; tentatively, D is TRBD1 (5 bases). The TCR originated in a woman between 40 and 50 years old who had been exposed to COVID-19. Sequenced: PBMCs or T cells enriched from blood (not recorded which). As DNA, the CDR3 is TGCGCCAGCAGCTTGGCGGGGGGTGCGTACGGAAACACCATATATTTT. Its translation is CASSLAGGAYGNTIYF.